A few counts support the clone carrying this T cell receptor (beta chain). Its antigen is unknown. These data originate in a study of response to subunit inactivated influenza vaccine. V dropped 0 bases and J dropped 8 bases, with 30 bases sitting between them. This CDR3 has 19 residues. The V gene's germline CDR1 is DFQATT and CDR2 SNEGSKA (reference sequence). One entry per CDR3 protein results from TCRdb running MiXCR on the RT-PCR reads. Seen here are hundreds of thousands of distinct CDR3 sequences, about 18% observed once, and the top ten hold under 13%. Findings and caveats of the study: The authors offered the suggestion that each seasonal influenza vaccination recruits few new T cells.

V and J are TRBV20-1 and TRBJ2-3; D tentatively fits TRBD1 or TRBD2 (6 bases each). The sequencing used PBMCs from blood, collected about 5 days after vaccination. The TCR comes from a man between 50 and 59 years old who received an inactivated influenza vaccine. CDR3 in amino acids: CSARDEGRAIRGDSLTQYF. The CDR3 DNA reads as TGCAGTGCTAGAGATGAGGGACGGGCTATAAGGGGGGATTCCCTTACGCAGTATTTT.